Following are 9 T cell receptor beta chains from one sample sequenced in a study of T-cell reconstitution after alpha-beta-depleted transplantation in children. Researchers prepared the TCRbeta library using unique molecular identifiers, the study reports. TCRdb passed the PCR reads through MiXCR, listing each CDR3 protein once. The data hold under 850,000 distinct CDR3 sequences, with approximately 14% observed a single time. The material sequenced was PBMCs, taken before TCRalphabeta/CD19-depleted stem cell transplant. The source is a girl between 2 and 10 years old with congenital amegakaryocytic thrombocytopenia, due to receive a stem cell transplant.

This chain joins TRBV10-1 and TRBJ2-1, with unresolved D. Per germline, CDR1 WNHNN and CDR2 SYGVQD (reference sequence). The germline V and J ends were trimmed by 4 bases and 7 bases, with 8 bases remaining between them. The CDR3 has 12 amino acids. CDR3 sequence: CASSVARNEQFF. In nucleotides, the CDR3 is TGCGCCAGCAGTGTTGCAAGAAATGAGCAGTTCTTC.

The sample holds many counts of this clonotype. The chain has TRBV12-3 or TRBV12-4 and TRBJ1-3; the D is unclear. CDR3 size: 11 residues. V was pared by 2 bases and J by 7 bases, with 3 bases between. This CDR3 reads CASSLINTIYF. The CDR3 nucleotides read TGTGCCAGCAGTTTAATTAACACCATATATTTT.

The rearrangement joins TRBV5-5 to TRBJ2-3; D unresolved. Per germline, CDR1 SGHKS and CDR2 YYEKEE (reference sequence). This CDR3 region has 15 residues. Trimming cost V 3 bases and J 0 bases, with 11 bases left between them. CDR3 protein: CASSSTESSTDTQYF. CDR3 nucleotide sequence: TGTGCCAGCAGCTCGACTGAATCTAGCACAGATACGCAGTATTTT.

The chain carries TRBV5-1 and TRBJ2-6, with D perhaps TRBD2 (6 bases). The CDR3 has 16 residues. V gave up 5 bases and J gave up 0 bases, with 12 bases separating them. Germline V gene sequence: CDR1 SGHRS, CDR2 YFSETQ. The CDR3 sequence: CASSRADYSGANVLTF. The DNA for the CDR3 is TGCGCCAGCAGTAGGGCGGACTACTCTGGGGCCAACGTCCTGACTTTC.

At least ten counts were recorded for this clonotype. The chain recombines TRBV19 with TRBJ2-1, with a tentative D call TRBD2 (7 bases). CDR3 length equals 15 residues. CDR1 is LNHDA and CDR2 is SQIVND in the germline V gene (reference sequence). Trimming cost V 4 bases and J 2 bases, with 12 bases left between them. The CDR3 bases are TGTGCCAGTAGTAGGGGGGCGGGAGCCTACAATGAGCAGTTCTTC. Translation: CASSRGAGAYNEQFF.

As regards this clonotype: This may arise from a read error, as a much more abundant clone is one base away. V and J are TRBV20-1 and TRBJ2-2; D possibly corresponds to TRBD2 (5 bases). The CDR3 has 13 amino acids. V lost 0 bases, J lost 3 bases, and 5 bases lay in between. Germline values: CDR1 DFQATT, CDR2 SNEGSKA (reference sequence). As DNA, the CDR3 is TGCAGTGCTAGAGAACTAGACACCGGGGAGCTGTTTTTT. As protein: CSARELDTGELFF.

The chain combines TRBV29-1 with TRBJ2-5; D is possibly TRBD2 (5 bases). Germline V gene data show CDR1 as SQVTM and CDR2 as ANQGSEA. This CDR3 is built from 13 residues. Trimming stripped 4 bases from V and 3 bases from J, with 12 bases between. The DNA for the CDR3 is TGCAGCGTTGGGCCACTAGGGAAAGAGACCCAGTACTTC. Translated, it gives CSVGPLGKETQYF.

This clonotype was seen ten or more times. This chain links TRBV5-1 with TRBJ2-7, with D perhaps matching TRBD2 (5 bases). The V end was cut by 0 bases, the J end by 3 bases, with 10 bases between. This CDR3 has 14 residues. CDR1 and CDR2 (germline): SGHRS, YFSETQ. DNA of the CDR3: TGCGCCAGCAGCTTGGGACACGGGATCTACGAGCAGTACTTC. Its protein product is CASSLGHGIYEQYF.

The DNA for the CDR3 is TGTGCCAGCAGTTTCCGCGGGAGGGAAAGCGAGCAGTACTTC. As protein: CASSFRGRESEQYF. The chain links TRBV12-3 or TRBV12-4 to TRBJ2-7; 9 nucleotides line up with TRBD2. The CDR3 totals 14 residues. The V and J ends lost 3 bases and 6 bases, in that order; junction bases with no gene match: 6.